This T cell receptor beta chain was captured in a study of glioma-infiltrating T cells after dendritic cell vaccination (TCRdb year 2016). Describing the broader study: The cohort comprised approximately 15 glioblastoma patients from Phase I and II dendritic cell vaccination trials, 9 newly diagnosed and 6 with recurrent disease. Autologous tumor lysate-pulsed dendritic cell vaccination was administered to the patients between the early 2000s and the early 2010s. To make the vaccine, monocyte-derived dendritic cells were cultured for 7 to 8 days with IL-4 and GM-CSF and then pulsed overnight with autologous tumor lysate. Three intradermal dendritic cell vaccine injections were administered to patients at biweekly intervals in the arm below the axilla. Deep sequencing of TCR beta CDR3 regions was used to quantify tumor-infiltrating lymphocyte content and compare tumor and blood repertoires in dendritic cell-vaccinated glioblastoma patients. Survival after dendritic cell vaccination was correlated with TCR sequencing metrics, such as TIL content and the overlap between tumor and blood repertoires.

The CDR3, cysteine through phenylalanine, is 17 amino acids long. The CDR3 DNA has 51 bases and is translated from base 1. V trim: 1 base; J trim: 1 base; unmatched bases: 5. The germline V gene encodes CDR1 SGHVS and CDR2 FQNEAQ. Using the immunoSEQ assay, TCRB CDR3 regions were amplified from approximately 2.1 micrograms of genomic DNA, or from all available DNA when less than that was on hand. Multiplex PCR used 60 forward primers for TCR V beta segments and 13 reverse primers for J beta segments. To estimate the number of reads per starting template, synthetic control templates were added to each sample at limiting dilution. The Illumina HiSeq System generated 87 bp sequencing reads. The study's processing was this. PCR and sequencing errors were removed by merging closely related sequences with a nearest neighbor algorithm. TCR overlap was measured as the percentage of unique tumor TCR beta sequences that were also present in the peripheral blood of the same patient. What TCRdb holds here is the immuneACCESS table cut down to in-frame rearrangements. Part of the clones is not present; checked against another copy, under half of the missing clones reflect an unresolved V gene, and the others are unexplained. D and trimming were read from the DNA, whereas the V and J calls and clone size are those reported in that table. This sample gives about 64,000 clones in total; 82% of them show up just once. The ten largest clones take up about 9% of the sample.

A note on this clone: What antigen it recognizes has not been identified. There are no base qualities to consult, and no much larger clone falls within one base.

Beyond this particular receptor, the publication reports: The cohort was small and heterogeneous, with few patients having full blood and tumor sets and even fewer initial-recurrent tumor pairs. Longer time to progression and overall survival after dendritic cell vaccination were predicted by higher estimated pretreatment TIL content. No direct relationship between TCR clonality and survival was found, suggesting a diverse polyclonal response may matter. The three-group TCR overlap response model was characterized as speculative, and prospective validation of the model was stated to be required.

Patients were selected on the basis of adequate residual fresh-frozen tumor tissue and more than two years of available survival data. Although molecular status otherwise differed among the glioblastoma patients, no patient had an isocitrate dehydrogenase mutation. PBMC were collected before vaccination, two weeks after the third vaccination, and at tumor progression if progression occurred. Genomic DNA was extracted with the Qiagen DNeasy Blood extraction Kit. The chain couples TRBV7-8 to TRBJ2-1; a stretch of 9 junction bases matches TRBD2. The starting material was blood, obtained before dendritic cell vaccination. The source is a human donor with glioblastoma. The nucleotides are TGTGCCAGCAGCTTAGTGGCGGGGGGGCAGTCCTACAATGAGCAGTTCTTC. Its translation is CASSLVAGGQSYNEQFF.